Listed below are T cell receptor beta chains from one sample, sequenced in a study of tumor and adjacent non-tumor tissue in lung cancer. In TCRdb, the multiplex PCR reads were re-called with MiXCR into one record per CDR3 protein. The sample lists about 48,000 distinct CDR3 sequences, roughly two thirds occurring once. Sequencing used distant non-tumor lung tissue. The receptors derive from a woman in her seventies with non-small cell lung cancer. Each CDR3 is given with its conserved first and last residue. Fields, in order: clone size, D gene, J gene, V gene, CDR3 DNA, CDR3 protein. D genes are given only for firm matches. The size of a clone is reported for some rows only, either as once, few or many, or as a class for expanded clones.

clone size: .
D gene: .
J gene: TRBJ2-5
V gene: TRBV7-9
CDR3 DNA: TGTGCCAGCAGCTTATGGGGAGAGACCCAGTACTTC
CDR3 protein: CASSLWGETQYF

clone size: many
D gene: .
J gene: TRBJ1-1
V gene: TRBV10-3
CDR3 DNA: TGTGCCATCAGAGTACAGGGTCGGACTGAAGCTTTCTTT
CDR3 protein: CAIRVQGRTEAFF

clone size: .
D gene: .
J gene: TRBJ2-1
V gene: TRBV6-5
CDR3 DNA: TGTGCCAGCAGTCATCTAGGGGGGGCTGAGCAGTTCTTC
CDR3 protein: CASSHLGGAEQFF

clone size: .
D gene: .
J gene: TRBJ2-7
V gene: TRBV7-3
CDR3 DNA: TGTGCTAGCAGCTTTCGCGAACCGGGGCGTGGGGTCGAGCAGTACTTC
CDR3 protein: CASSFREPGRGVEQYF

clone size: once
D gene: .
J gene: TRBJ2-7
V gene: TRBV29-1
CDR3 DNA: TGTAGCGTTTCTGGGACGGGAGCTCATGAGCAGTACTTC
CDR3 protein: CSVSGTGAHEQYF

clone size: .
D gene: .
J gene: TRBJ2-2
V gene: TRBV12-3/TRBV12-4
CDR3 DNA: TGTGCCAGCAGCTCTAGGGGGAGGGCCGGGGAGCTGTTTTTT
CDR3 protein: CASSSRGRAGELFF

clone size: .
D gene: .
J gene: TRBJ1-2
V gene: TRBV11-2
CDR3 DNA: TGTGCCAGCAGCTTAGGGGACACACTTTCCTATGGGTACTCCTTC
CDR3 protein: CASSLGDTLSYGYSF

clone size: .
D gene: .
J gene: TRBJ2-7
V gene: TRBV5-5
CDR3 DNA: TGTGCCAGCAGCTCGTGCCTCTATGAGCAGTACTTC
CDR3 protein: CASSSCLYEQYF

clone size: once
D gene: .
J gene: TRBJ2-2
V gene: TRBV4-2
CDR3 DNA: TGTGCCAACAGCCAAGAAATCCACACCGCGGAGCTGTTTTTT
CDR3 protein: CANSQEIHTAELFF

clone size: many
D gene: .
J gene: TRBJ1-5
V gene: TRBV6-6
CDR3 DNA: TGTGCCAGCAGTTACGCCACAGGGAATCAGCCCCAGCATTTT
CDR3 protein: CASSYATGNQPQHF

clone size: .
D gene: .
J gene: TRBJ2-3
V gene: TRBV4-1
CDR3 DNA: TGCGCTAGCAGGCGCTATAGCGAGGGCACAGATACGCAGTATTTT
CDR3 protein: CASRRYSEGTDTQYF

clone size: .
D gene: .
J gene: TRBJ2-1
V gene: TRBV11-3
CDR3 DNA: TGTGTCAGCGGCTTAGCTAGTGGGAGCTACAATGAGCAGTTCTTC
CDR3 protein: CVSGLASGSYNEQFF

clone size: many
D gene: .
J gene: TRBJ2-6
V gene: TRBV10-1
CDR3 DNA: TGCGCCAGCAGTGAGCAGGGACATTGGGCTTTC
CDR3 protein: CASSEQGHWAF

clone size: .
D gene: TRBD1
J gene: TRBJ2-2
V gene: TRBV5-1
CDR3 DNA: TGCACCAGCAGCGACGGACAGGGAGTATGGACTGGGGAGCTGTTTTTT
CDR3 protein: CTSSDGQGVWTGELFF

clone size: .
D gene: .
J gene: TRBJ1-1
V gene: TRBV4-1
CDR3 DNA: TGCGCCAGCAGCCAAGATAATCGGGACCAATGGAACACTAAAGCTTTCTTT
CDR3 protein: CASSQDNRDQWNTKAFF

clone size: .
D gene: .
J gene: TRBJ1-5
V gene: TRBV10-3
CDR3 DNA: TGTGCCATTTCCCAGGGGTTGGGACATGGTGAACGCCAGCCCCAGCATTTT
CDR3 protein: CAISQGLGHGERQPQHF

clone size: .
D gene: .
J gene: TRBJ2-2
V gene: TRBV6-6
CDR3 DNA: TGTGCCAACCACGATTTGGTAGGAGGTGGCACCGGGGGGCTGTTTTTT
CDR3 protein: CANHDLVGGGTGGLFF

clone size: many
D gene: TRBD1
J gene: TRBJ2-3
V gene: TRBV28
CDR3 DNA: TGTGCCAGCAGAAAAGGACAGGACACAGATACGCAGTATTTT
CDR3 protein: CASRKGQDTDTQYF

clone size: once
D gene: .
J gene: TRBJ2-1
V gene: TRBV12-3/TRBV12-4
CDR3 DNA: TGTGCCAGCAGTTTACGTGGGAACTCCAACAGTGAGCAGTTCTTC
CDR3 protein: CASSLRGNSNSEQFF

clone size: .
D gene: TRBD2
J gene: TRBJ2-1
V gene: TRBV11-1
CDR3 DNA: TGTGGCAACAGCCCGCGGGAGGCCCGCTATGAGCAGTTCTTC
CDR3 protein: CGNSPREARYEQFF

clone size: .
D gene: TRBD2
J gene: TRBJ2-7
V gene: TRBV28
CDR3 DNA: TGTGCCAGTATCCTAGCGGGAGATTCTTATGAGCAGTATTTC
CDR3 protein: CASILAGDSYEQYF

clone size: few
D gene: TRBD1
J gene: TRBJ2-2
V gene: TRBV12-3/TRBV12-4
CDR3 DNA: TGTGCCAGCAGACCTCCACTAACGAACACAGGGGAGCTGTTGTTT
CDR3 protein: CASRPPLTNTGELLF

clone size: .
D gene: .
J gene: TRBJ2-1
V gene: TRBV9
CDR3 DNA: TGTACCAGCAGCGGACTCCAGGCTAACTCCTACAATGAGCAGTTCTTC
CDR3 protein: CTSSGLQANSYNEQFF

clone size: .
D gene: TRBD2
J gene: TRBJ2-1
V gene: TRBV11-2
CDR3 DNA: TGTGCCAGCAGCTCGCGCATCGTAACTAGCGGGGGACTAAGGGAGCAGTTCTTC
CDR3 protein: CASSSRIVTSGGLREQFF

clone size: many
D gene: .
J gene: TRBJ2-1
V gene: TRBV4-1
CDR3 DNA: TGCGCCAGCAGCCAAGACAGGGGCCAAAGCTCCTACAATGAGCAGTTCTTC
CDR3 protein: CASSQDRGQSSYNEQFF

clone size: .
D gene: TRBD2
J gene: TRBJ2-5
V gene: TRBV29-1
CDR3 DNA: TGCAGCGTCAAGGGACTAGCGGAGGGAGGAGAGACCCAGTACTTC
CDR3 protein: CSVKGLAEGGETQYF

clone size: .
D gene: .
J gene: TRBJ1-2
V gene: TRBV11-1
CDR3 DNA: TGTGCCTGCAGTTATTCGGGAGTTGGGTACGGCTACACCTTC
CDR3 protein: CACSYSGVGYGYTF

clone size: .
D gene: .
J gene: TRBJ2-7
V gene: TRBV12-3/TRBV12-4
CDR3 DNA: TGTGCCAGCAGTTTGTTCCTCTCCTACGAGCAGTATTTC
CDR3 protein: CASSLFLSYEQYF

clone size: .
D gene: .
J gene: TRBJ2-6
V gene: TRBV11-1
CDR3 DNA: TGTACCAGCAGCTTGGGGGCTACTGAGGCCAACGTCCTGACTTTC
CDR3 protein: CTSSLGATEANVLTF

clone size: .
D gene: .
J gene: TRBJ2-7
V gene: TRBV30
CDR3 DNA: TGTGCCTGGAGTGAGGGTCTGTACAAGCAGTACTTC
CDR3 protein: CAWSEGLYKQYF

clone size: .
D gene: .
J gene: TRBJ2-5
V gene: TRBV25-1
CDR3 DNA: TGTGCCAGCAGTTCCACTGACGGTGCACTCGGGGAGACCCAGCACTTC
CDR3 protein: CASSSTDGALGETQHF

clone size: .
D gene: TRBD2
J gene: TRBJ2-4
V gene: TRBV5-5
CDR3 DNA: TGCGCCAGCAGCTTGTGGGGACAAGCGGGAGAAGTCAAAAACATTCAGTACTTC
CDR3 protein: CASSLWGQAGEVKNIQYF

clone size: many
D gene: .
J gene: TRBJ2-7
V gene: TRBV12-3/TRBV12-4
CDR3 DNA: TGTGCCAGCACCCCCGCAGGGGAATCCTACGAGCAGTACTTC
CDR3 protein: CASTPAGESYEQYF

clone size: .
D gene: .
J gene: TRBJ2-2
V gene: TRBV12-3/TRBV12-4
CDR3 DNA: TGTGCCGGCAGCGAATCGGGCGCCGGGGAGTTGTTTTTT
CDR3 protein: CAGSESGAGELFF

clone size: many
D gene: TRBD1
J gene: TRBJ1-5
V gene: TRBV6-1
CDR3 DNA: TGTGCCAGCAGACCCGGACAGGGGAGGCAGCCCCAGCATTTT
CDR3 protein: CASRPGQGRQPQHF

clone size: .
D gene: .
J gene: TRBJ2-7
V gene: TRBV6-6
CDR3 DNA: TGTGCCAGCAGTTACTCTGTCGACAGAGTGTACGAGCAGTACTTC
CDR3 protein: CASSYSVDRVYEQYF

clone size: .
D gene: TRBD1
J gene: TRBJ2-7
V gene: TRBV29-1
CDR3 DNA: TGCAGCGTTGACACCGGGACAGGGGGCGACGAGCAGTACTTC
CDR3 protein: CSVDTGTGGDEQYF

clone size: many
D gene: .
J gene: TRBJ1-2
V gene: TRBV4-1
CDR3 DNA: TGCGCCAGCAGCTTACAAGGCAGACTCGACAACTATGGCTACACCTTC
CDR3 protein: CASSLQGRLDNYGYTF

clone size: once
D gene: .
J gene: TRBJ2-3
V gene: TRBV7-3
CDR3 DNA: TGTGCCAGCAGCTTAGGGGGGCTAGCCACAGATACGCAGTATTTT
CDR3 protein: CASSLGGLATDTQYF

clone size: few
D gene: TRBD1
J gene: TRBJ2-2
V gene: TRBV11-3
CDR3 DNA: TGTGCCAGCAGCTCTCAGGGGGCCGACACCGCGGAGCTGTTTTTT
CDR3 protein: CASSSQGADTAELFF

clone size: many
D gene: .
J gene: TRBJ1-1
V gene: TRBV4-1
CDR3 DNA: TGCGCCAGCAGCCAAGATGGGGCAGGGGCGACTGAAGCTTTCTTT
CDR3 protein: CASSQDGAGATEAFF

clone size: .
D gene: .
J gene: TRBJ1-5
V gene: TRBV6-5
CDR3 DNA: TGTGGCAGCAGGCCAACAGGGAAAAATCAGCCCCAGCATTTT
CDR3 protein: CGSRPTGKNQPQHF

clone size: many
D gene: TRBD1
J gene: TRBJ2-7
V gene: TRBV28
CDR3 DNA: TGTGCCAGCAGATCCCCCGGACAGGGCTACGAGCAGTACTTC
CDR3 protein: CASRSPGQGYEQYF

clone size: .
D gene: TRBD2
J gene: TRBJ2-7
V gene: TRBV29-1
CDR3 DNA: TGTAGGATTGCCCTCGACGGGACTAGCGGGAGGTACGAGCAGTACTTC
CDR3 protein: CRIALDGTSGRYEQYF

clone size: .
D gene: TRBD2
J gene: TRBJ2-7
V gene: TRBV5-1
CDR3 DNA: TGCGCAAGCAGACGGGGACTAGCGGGAGGAGACTCCTACGGGCAGTACTTC
CDR3 protein: CASRRGLAGGDSYGQYF

clone size: .
D gene: .
J gene: TRBJ2-7
V gene: TRBV5-5
CDR3 DNA: TGTGTTAGCAGCTTGTCCTATCGTTCCTACAAGCAGTACTTC
CDR3 protein: CVSSLSYRSYKQYF

clone size: .
D gene: .
J gene: TRBJ2-7
V gene: TRBV29-1
CDR3 DNA: TGCAGCATTGAAATTGGCGGGGGCGACGAGCAGTACTTC
CDR3 protein: CSIEIGGGDEQYF

clone size: few
D gene: .
J gene: TRBJ1-1
V gene: TRBV6-1
CDR3 DNA: TGTGCCAGTAGGCCAATAGTCACTGAAGTTTTCTTT
CDR3 protein: CASRPIVTEVFF

clone size: .
D gene: .
J gene: TRBJ1-6
V gene: TRBV5-1
CDR3 DNA: TGCGCCAACAGCTTGGCGACGAATTCACCCCTCCACTTT
CDR3 protein: CANSLATNSPLHF

clone size: .
D gene: TRBD1
J gene: TRBJ1-4
V gene: TRBV5-1
CDR3 DNA: TGCGCCAGCAATCGGGACAGACTTAATGGAAAACTGTTTTTT
CDR3 protein: CASNRDRLNGKLFF

clone size: medium-sized
D gene: .
J gene: TRBJ2-2
V gene: TRBV29-1
CDR3 DNA: TGCAGCGTTGAAAGCTTTGGGGTGTCCGGGGAGCTGTTTTTT
CDR3 protein: CSVESFGVSGELFF

clone size: .
D gene: TRBD2
J gene: TRBJ2-3
V gene: TRBV5-1
CDR3 DNA: TGCGCCAGCAGCTTGGCTGCTAGCGGGAGTGATACGCAGTATTTT
CDR3 protein: CASSLAASGSDTQYF

clone size: many
D gene: TRBD1
J gene: TRBJ2-3
V gene: TRBV12-3/TRBV12-4
CDR3 DNA: TGTGCCAGCAGTAAATCCGGGACAGACTACACAGATACGCAGTATTTT
CDR3 protein: CASSKSGTDYTDTQYF

clone size: .
D gene: .
J gene: TRBJ2-5
V gene: TRBV29-1
CDR3 DNA: TGCACCTGTGGGATCGCTGGGACCCAGTACTTC
CDR3 protein: CTCGIAGTQYF

clone size: .
D gene: .
J gene: TRBJ2-3
V gene: TRBV6-5
CDR3 DNA: TGCGCCAGCAGTTACTCGTTTATGAACATAGATACGCAGTACTTT
CDR3 protein: CASSYSFMNIDTQYF

clone size: .
D gene: .
J gene: TRBJ2-2
V gene: TRBV6-1
CDR3 DNA: TGTACTAGCAATGGACTGAGGAACACCGGGGAGCTGTTTTTT
CDR3 protein: CTSNGLRNTGELFF

clone size: .
D gene: TRBD1
J gene: TRBJ2-5
V gene: TRBV10-3
CDR3 DNA: TGTGCCATCAGTCCTACAGGGGGCGAGGGCAAGACCCAGCACTTC
CDR3 protein: CAISPTGGEGKTQHF

clone size: .
D gene: TRBD2
J gene: TRBJ2-7
V gene: TRBV14
CDR3 DNA: TGTGCCAGCAACCAAACAAGGGGGTCTAGCGGGAGATGGTACGAGCAGTACTTC
CDR3 protein: CASNQTRGSSGRWYEQYF

clone size: .
D gene: .
J gene: TRBJ1-1
V gene: TRBV4-1
CDR3 DNA: TGCGCCAGCAGCCAAGTGGATCAGGGTCTTGACACTGAAGCTTTCTTT
CDR3 protein: CASSQVDQGLDTEAFF

clone size: many
D gene: .
J gene: TRBJ2-7
V gene: TRBV29-1
CDR3 DNA: TGCAGCGTCACGTTGCTGGGGGACGAGCAGTACTTC
CDR3 protein: CSVTLLGDEQYF